This entry describes one TCR beta chain. Amplified regions were TCR beta CDR3 sequences from RNA transcripts. RT-PCR in the first round (using the HTBI primer set) targeted the TCR CDR3. TCRdb passed the multiplex PCR reads through MiXCR, listing each CDR3 protein once. The sample lists fewer than 350,000 distinct CDR3 sequences, roughly 18% occurring once. This record comes from a study of T cells in Graves' hyperthyroidism and ophthalmopathy. Study-wide background: Peripheral blood draws took place at initial diagnosis, ahead of any treatment.

This CDR3 is built from 14 residues. The ends were cut back, 6 bases at V and 3 bases at J, with 14 bases in the middle. Germline lookup yields CDR1 LNHDA and CDR2 SQIVND (reference sequence). The V and J genes are TRBV19 and TRBJ1-2; TRBD1 is a possible D gene (6 bases). This TCR was sampled from a woman in her forties or fifties with Graves' hyperthyroidism. Sequencing input: blood. The CDR3 sequence: CASRTDRYDYGYTF. CDR3 coding DNA: TGTGCCAGTAGAACCGACAGGTACGACTATGGCTACACCTTC.